The T cell receptor (beta chain) described here comes from a study of early T cells in non-severe SARS-CoV-2 infection. Study background: The study sequenced bulk RNA from unsorted whole blood, with chains unpaired.

Separate cDNA molecules each had unique molecular identifiers attached to them. TCRdb passed the 5' RACE reads through MiXCR, listing each CDR3 protein once. The sample has 60,000 or so distinct CDR3 sequences; under 15% are singletons. Study-wide findings and caveats: The matching step, a VDJdb search, favored anti-spike CD8 responses and missed private and CD4 specificities.

The ends lost 6 bases at V and 4 bases at J; junction bases unmatched: 6. CDR1 MNHNY and CDR2 SVGAGI come from the germline V gene (reference sequence). The CDR3 has 15 residues. This clonotype was seen at least ten times. What it binds is unknown. The sequencing input was whole blood. The V and J genes are TRBV6-6 and TRBJ1-3, with 10 bases matching TRBD1. The TCR was taken from an adult who was a healthcare worker with PCR-confirmed SARS-CoV-2 infection or an uninfected control (not recorded which). CDR3 nucleotides: TGTGCCAGCAGCTACCGGGGACAGGGGGGAAACACCATATATTTT. Residues: CASSYRGQGGNTIYF.